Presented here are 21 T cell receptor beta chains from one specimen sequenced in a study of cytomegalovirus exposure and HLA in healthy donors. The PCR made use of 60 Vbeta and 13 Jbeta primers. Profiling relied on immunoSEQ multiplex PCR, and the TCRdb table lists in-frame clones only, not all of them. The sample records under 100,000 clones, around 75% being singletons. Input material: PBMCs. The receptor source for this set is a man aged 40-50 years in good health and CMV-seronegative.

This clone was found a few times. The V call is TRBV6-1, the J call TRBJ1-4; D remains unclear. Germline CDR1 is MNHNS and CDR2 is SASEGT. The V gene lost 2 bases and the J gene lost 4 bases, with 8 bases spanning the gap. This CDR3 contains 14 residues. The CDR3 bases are TGTGCCAGCAGTGAACTCGTCGGTAATGAAAAACTGTTTTTT. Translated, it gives CASSELVGNEKLFF.

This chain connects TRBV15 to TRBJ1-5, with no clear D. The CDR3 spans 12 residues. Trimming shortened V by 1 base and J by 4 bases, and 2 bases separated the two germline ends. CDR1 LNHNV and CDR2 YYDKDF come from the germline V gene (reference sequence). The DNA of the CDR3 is TGTGCCACCAGCAGAGCTAATCAGCCCCAGCATTTT. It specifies CATSRANQPQHF.

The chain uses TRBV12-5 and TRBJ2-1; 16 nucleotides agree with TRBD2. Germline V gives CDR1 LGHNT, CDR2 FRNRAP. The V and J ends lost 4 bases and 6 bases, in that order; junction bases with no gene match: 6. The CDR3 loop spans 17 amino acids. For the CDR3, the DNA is TGTGCTAGTGGTTCCGGGACTAGCGGGGGGGCCCTCAATGAGCAGTTCTTC. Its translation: CASGSGTSGGALNEQFF.

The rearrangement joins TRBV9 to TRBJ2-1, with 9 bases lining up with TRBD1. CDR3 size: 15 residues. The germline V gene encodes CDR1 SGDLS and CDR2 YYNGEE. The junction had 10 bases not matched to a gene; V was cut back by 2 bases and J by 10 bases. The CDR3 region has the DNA TGTGCCAGCAGCGTTCCAAACAGGGGGCAGGACGAGCAGTTCTTC. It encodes CASSVPNRGQDEQFF.

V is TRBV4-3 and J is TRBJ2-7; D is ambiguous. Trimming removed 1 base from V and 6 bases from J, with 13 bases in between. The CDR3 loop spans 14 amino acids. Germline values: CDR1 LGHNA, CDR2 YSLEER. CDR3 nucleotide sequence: TGCGCCAGCAGCCAAGCCGGCAGGTACGGCGAGCAGTACTTC. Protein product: CASSQAGRYGEQYF.

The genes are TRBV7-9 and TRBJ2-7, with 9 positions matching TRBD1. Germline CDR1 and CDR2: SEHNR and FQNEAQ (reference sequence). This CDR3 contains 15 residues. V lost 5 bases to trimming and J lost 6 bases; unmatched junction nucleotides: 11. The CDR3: CASSPRGQGNSEQYF. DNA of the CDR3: TGTGCCAGCAGCCCCAGGGGACAGGGTAACTCCGAGCAGTACTTC.

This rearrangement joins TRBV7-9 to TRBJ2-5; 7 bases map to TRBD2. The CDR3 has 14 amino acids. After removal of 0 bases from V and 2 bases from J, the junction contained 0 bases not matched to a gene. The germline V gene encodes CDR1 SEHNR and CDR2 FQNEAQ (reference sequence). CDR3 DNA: TGTGCCAGCAGCTTAGCGGGGGGGCAAGAGACCCAGTACTTC. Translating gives CASSLAGGQETQYF.

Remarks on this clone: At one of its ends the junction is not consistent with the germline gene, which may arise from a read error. The CDR3 sequence: CATTRNREGGYEQYF. Written as DNA, the CDR3 is TGTGCCACCACCAGAAACAGGGAGGGGGGATACGAGCAGTACTTC. The chain has TRBV15 and TRBJ2-7; D might be TRBD2 (7 bases). The CDR3 totals 15 residues. The germline gives CDR1 LNHNV, CDR2 YYDKDF (reference sequence).

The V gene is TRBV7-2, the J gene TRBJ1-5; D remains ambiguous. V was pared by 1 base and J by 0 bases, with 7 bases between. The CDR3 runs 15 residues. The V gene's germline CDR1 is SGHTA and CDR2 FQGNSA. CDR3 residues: CASSLVPGSNQPQHF. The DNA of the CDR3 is TGTGCCAGCAGCTTAGTACCCGGTAGCAATCAGCCCCAGCATTTT.

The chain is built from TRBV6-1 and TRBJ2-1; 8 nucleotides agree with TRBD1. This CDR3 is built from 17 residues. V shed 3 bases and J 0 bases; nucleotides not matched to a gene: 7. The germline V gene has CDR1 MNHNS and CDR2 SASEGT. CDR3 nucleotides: TGTGCCAGCAGTGAGAGAGGACAGGGTAGCTCCTACAATGAGCAGTTCTTC. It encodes CASSERGQGSSYNEQFF.

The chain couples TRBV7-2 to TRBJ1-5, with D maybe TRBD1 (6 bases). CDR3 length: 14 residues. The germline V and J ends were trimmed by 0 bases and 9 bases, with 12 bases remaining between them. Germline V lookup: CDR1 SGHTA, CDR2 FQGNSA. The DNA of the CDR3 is TGTGCCAGCAGCTTAGCTGAGGGACATCGGCCCCAGCATTTT. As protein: CASSLAEGHRPQHF.

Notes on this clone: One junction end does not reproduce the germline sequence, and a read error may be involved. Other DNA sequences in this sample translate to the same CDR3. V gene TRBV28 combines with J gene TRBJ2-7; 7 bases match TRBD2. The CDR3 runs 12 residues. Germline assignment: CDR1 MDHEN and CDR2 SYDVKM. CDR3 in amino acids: CASSWGGYEQYF. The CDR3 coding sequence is TGCGCCAGCAGCTGGGGGGGTTACGAGCAGTACTTC. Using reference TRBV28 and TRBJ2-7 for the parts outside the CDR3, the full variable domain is DVKVTQSSRYLVKRTGEKVFLECVQDMDHENMFWYRQDPGLGLRLIYFSYDVKMKEKGDIPEGYSVSREKKERFSLILESASTNQTSMYLCASSWGGYEQYFGPGTRLTVT.

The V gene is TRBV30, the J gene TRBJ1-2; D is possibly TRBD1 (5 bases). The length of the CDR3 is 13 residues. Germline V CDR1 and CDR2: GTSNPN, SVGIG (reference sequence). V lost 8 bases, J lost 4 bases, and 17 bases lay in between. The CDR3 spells CAGTGPGSYGYTF. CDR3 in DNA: TGTGCCGGTACGGGACCCGGGAGCTATGGCTACACCTTC.

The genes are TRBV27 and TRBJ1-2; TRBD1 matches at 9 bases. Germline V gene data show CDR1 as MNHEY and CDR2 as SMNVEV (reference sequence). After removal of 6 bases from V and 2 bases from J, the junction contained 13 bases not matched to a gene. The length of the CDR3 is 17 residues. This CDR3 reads CASSRRLPGTGNYGYTF. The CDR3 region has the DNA TGTGCCAGCAGCAGACGACTTCCCGGGACAGGGAACTATGGCTACACCTTC.

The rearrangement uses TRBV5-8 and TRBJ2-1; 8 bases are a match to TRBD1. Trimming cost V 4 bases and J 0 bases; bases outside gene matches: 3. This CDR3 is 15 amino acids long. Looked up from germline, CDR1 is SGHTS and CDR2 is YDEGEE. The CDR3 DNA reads TGTGCCAGCAGCCTCGGACAGGGCTCCTACAATGAGCAGTTCTTC. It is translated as CASSLGQGSYNEQFF.

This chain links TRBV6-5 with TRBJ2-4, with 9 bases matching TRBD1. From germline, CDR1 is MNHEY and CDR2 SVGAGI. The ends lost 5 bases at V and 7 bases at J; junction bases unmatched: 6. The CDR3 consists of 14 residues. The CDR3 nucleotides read TGTGCCAGCAGTCCTACAGGGGGCATTAACATTCAGTACTTC. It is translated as CASSPTGGINIQYF.

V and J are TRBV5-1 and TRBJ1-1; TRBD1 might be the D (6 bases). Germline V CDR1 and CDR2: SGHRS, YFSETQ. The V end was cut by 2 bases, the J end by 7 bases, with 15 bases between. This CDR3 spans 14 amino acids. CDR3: CASSLGDMLVEAFF. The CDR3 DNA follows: TGCGCCAGCAGCTTAGGGGACATGTTAGTTGAAGCTTTCTTT.

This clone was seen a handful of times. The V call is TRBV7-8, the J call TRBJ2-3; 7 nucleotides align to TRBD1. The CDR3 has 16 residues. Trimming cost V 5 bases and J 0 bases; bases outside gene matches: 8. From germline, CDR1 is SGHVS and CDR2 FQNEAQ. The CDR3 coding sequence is TGTGCCAGCAGCGCCAGGACAGGCACTAGCACAGATACGCAGTATTTT. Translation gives CASSARTGTSTDTQYF.

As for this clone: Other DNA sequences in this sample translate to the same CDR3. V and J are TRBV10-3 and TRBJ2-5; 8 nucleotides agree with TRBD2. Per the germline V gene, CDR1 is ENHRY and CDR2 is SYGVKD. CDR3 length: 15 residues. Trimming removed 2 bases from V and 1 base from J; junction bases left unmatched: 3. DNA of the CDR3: TGTGCCATCAGTGAGGAGCGGGGGTTCCAAGAGACCCAGTACTTC. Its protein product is CAISEERGFQETQYF.

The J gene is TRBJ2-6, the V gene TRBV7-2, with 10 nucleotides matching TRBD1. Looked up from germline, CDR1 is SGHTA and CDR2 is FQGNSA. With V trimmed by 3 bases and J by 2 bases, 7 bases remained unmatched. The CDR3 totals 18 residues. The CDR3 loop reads CASSLAGTGVTGANVLTF. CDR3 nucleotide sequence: TGTGCCAGCAGCTTGGCCGGGACAGGGGTAACTGGGGCCAACGTCCTGACTTTC.

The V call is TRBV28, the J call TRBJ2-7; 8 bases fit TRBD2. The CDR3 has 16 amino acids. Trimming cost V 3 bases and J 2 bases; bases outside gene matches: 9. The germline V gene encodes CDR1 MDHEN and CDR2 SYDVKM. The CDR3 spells CASSFPGGGDTYEQYF. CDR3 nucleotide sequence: TGTGCCAGCAGTTTCCCCGGGGGGGGAGATACCTACGAGCAGTACTTC.